This is a list of T cell receptor beta chains from one sample in a study of blood T cell repertoires in COVID-19. The data were produced by immunoSEQ multiplex PCR, yet TCRdb's version contains in-frame clones alone and is incomplete. The table lists about 200,000 clones, around nine tenths of them singletons. The sample comprised peripheral blood. These receptors were collected from a man aged 55 to 70 with acute or convalescent COVID-19. Each CDR3 is given with its conserved first and last residue. The order of the fields is J gene, V gene, CDR3 protein.

J: TRBJ2-1
V: TRBV5-8
CDR3: CASSSRTGSVFEQFF

J: TRBJ1-1
V: TRBV20-1
CDR3: CSAVDRIEAFF

J: TRBJ1-6
V: TRBV2
CDR3: CASAEGGTRHSPLHF

J: TRBJ1-3
V: TRBV4-1
CDR3: CASSQLGRGSGNTIYF

J: TRBJ1-6
V: TRBV15
CDR3: CATSTGVDNSPLHF

J: TRBJ1-5
V: TRBV4-1
CDR3: CASSQDTGGSYSNQPQHF

J: TRBJ1-4
V: TRBV19
CDR3: CASTPRGVTSTNEKLFF

J: TRBJ1-6
V: TRBV28
CDR3: CASSTTRSSYNSPLHF

J: TRBJ1-5
V: TRBV7-9
CDR3: CASSLGAGINNQPQHF

J: TRBJ1-4
V: TRBV5-1
CDR3: CASSPNGQGARNEKLFF

J: TRBJ2-2
V: TRBV7-3
CDR3: CASSSQQGLTGELFF

J: TRBJ2-2
V: TRBV25-1
CDR3: CASSESRLVPGELFF

J: TRBJ2-5
V: TRBV6-2/TRBV6-3
CDR3: CASSRLAGPYQETQYF

J: TRBJ1-1
V: TRBV14
CDR3: CASSFRVSAEAFF

J: TRBJ2-2
V: TRBV4-1
CDR3: CATAALSGGGNTGELFF

J: TRBJ2-3
V: TRBV7-8
CDR3: CASSSGTSTDTQYF

J: TRBJ2-7
V: TRBV6-5
CDR3: CASSRQGYEQYF

J: TRBJ1-3
V: TRBV15
CDR3: CATSPVFSGNTIYF

J: TRBJ1-4
V: TRBV5-1
CDR3: CASSLAVAANEKLFF

J: TRBJ1-1
V: TRBV5-4
CDR3: CASSGGDSLNTEAFF

J: TRBJ2-1
V: TRBV19
CDR3: CASSIGSGEVEQFF

J: TRBJ1-1
V: TRBV12-3/TRBV12-4
CDR3: CASSLKIDTEAFF

J: TRBJ2-7
V: TRBV28
CDR3: CASSLSQGSAEQYF

J: TRBJ1-3
V: TRBV5-5
CDR3: CASSLQGNTIYF

J: TRBJ1-1
V: TRBV28
CDR3: CASSSPGRGGTEAFF

J: TRBJ2-3
V: TRBV30
CDR3: CAWKRRSSRQGAIIPLEDTDTQYF

J: TRBJ2-7
V: TRBV15
CDR3: CATSVRGQGGHEQYF

J: TRBJ1-1
V: TRBV7-9
CDR3: CASSPHQGRDTEAFF

J: TRBJ2-7
V: TRBV4-1
CDR3: CASSQALGSRDEQYF

J: TRBJ1-1
V: TRBV19
CDR3: CASSIDLAAPNTEAFF

J: TRBJ2-7
V: TRBV7-6
CDR3: CASSLGLGTGQREQYF

J: TRBJ2-2
V: TRBV5-1
CDR3: CASSLGAGAARIGELFF

J: TRBJ2-2
V: TRBV4-2
CDR3: CASSQGGQGYTGELFF

J: TRBJ2-7
V: TRBV4-1
CDR3: CASSQDRDRAPYEQYF

J: TRBJ2-6
V: TRBV27
CDR3: CASSFRDPGQPISGANVLTF

J: TRBJ2-3
V: TRBV19
CDR3: CASSARTNTDTQYF

J: TRBJ2-3
V: TRBV5-4
CDR3: CASSSQRGRQYF